A selection of T cell receptor beta chains follows, all from one sample in a study of T cells in Graves' hyperthyroidism and ophthalmopathy. TCRdb ran MiXCR on the multiplex PCR reads and lists one entry per CDR3 protein. Among under 350,000 distinct CDR3 sequences listed, 15% to 20% were seen once. Sequencing used blood. These receptors all come from a woman aged 60-75 years with Graves' ophthalmopathy. The CDR3 runs from the conserved cysteine through the conserved F or W. A D gene is named only where the DNA matches it firmly. Some rows mark clone size as missing; the rest say once, few, many or name a class of expanded clone.

D gene: TRBD2; V gene: TRBV24-1; clone size: many; J gene: TRBJ2-1; CDR3 DNA: TGTGCCACCAGTGATCCCTCGGGGGGGCCCGGTAGGCAGTTCTTC; CDR3 protein: CATSDPSGGPGRQFF
D gene: .; V gene: TRBV7-6; clone size: many; J gene: TRBJ2-1; CDR3 DNA: TGTGCCAGCAGCCTGACTCAAGAGCAGTTCTTC; CDR3 protein: CASSLTQEQFF
D gene: TRBD2; V gene: TRBV6-2/TRBV6-3; clone size: few; J gene: TRBJ2-4; CDR3 DNA: TGTGCCAGCAGACTCCCAGCGGGAGAATATCAGTACTTC; CDR3 protein: CASRLPAGEYQYF
D gene: .; V gene: TRBV12-3/TRBV12-4; clone size: many; J gene: TRBJ2-2; CDR3 DNA: TGTGCCAGCAGTAAACAGGATTTCGGCACCGGGGAGCTGTTTTTT; CDR3 protein: CASSKQDFGTGELFF
D gene: .; V gene: TRBV6-1; clone size: many; J gene: TRBJ2-3; CDR3 DNA: TGTGCCAGCAAAACAGGGCACTCAGATACGCAGTATTTT; CDR3 protein: CASKTGHSDTQYF
D gene: TRBD1; V gene: TRBV2; clone size: many; J gene: TRBJ1-2; CDR3 DNA: TGTGCCAGCAGTGAGACAGGGGCGGGTGGCTACACCTTC; CDR3 protein: CASSETGAGGYTF
D gene: TRBD2; V gene: TRBV28; clone size: once; J gene: TRBJ2-1; CDR3 DNA: TGTGCCAGCAGTTCCCGACTAGCGGGAGCAAGGAATGAGCAGTTCTTC; CDR3 protein: CASSSRLAGARNEQFF
D gene: .; V gene: TRBV5-5; clone size: many; J gene: TRBJ2-2; CDR3 DNA: TGTGCCAGCAGCTTGGACGGGGGCGACACCGGGGAGCTGTTTTTT; CDR3 protein: CASSLDGGDTGELFF
D gene: .; V gene: TRBV9; clone size: many; J gene: TRBJ1-1; CDR3 DNA: TGTGCCAGCAGCGTCGACCCCCAAACTGAAGCTTTCTTT; CDR3 protein: CASSVDPQTEAFF
D gene: .; V gene: TRBV5-1; clone size: many; J gene: TRBJ2-3; CDR3 DNA: TGCGCCAGCAGCCTCGGACAGTTCACAGATACGCAGTATTTT; CDR3 protein: CASSLGQFTDTQYF
D gene: TRBD2; V gene: TRBV28; clone size: .; J gene: TRBJ2-7; CDR3 DNA: TGTGCCAGCAGTTTCCGGAGGTCCCCCGTAGCGGGAGCCTACGAGCAGTACTTC; CDR3 protein: CASSFRRSPVAGAYEQYF
D gene: .; V gene: TRBV6-2/TRBV6-3; clone size: many; J gene: TRBJ1-1; CDR3 DNA: TGTGCCAGCAGTTACTCCCAGAAGCGAGCCACGGCTTTCTTT; CDR3 protein: CASSYSQKRATAFF
D gene: .; V gene: TRBV9; clone size: .; J gene: TRBJ2-2; CDR3 DNA: TGTGCCAGCAGCGTAGGTAATCTTGGCGGGGAGCTGTTTTTT; CDR3 protein: CASSVGNLGGELFF
D gene: .; V gene: TRBV5-4; clone size: few; J gene: TRBJ2-7; CDR3 DNA: TGTGCCAGCAGCTTGCGTGGTCGGGGAAACTACGAGCAGTACTTC; CDR3 protein: CASSLRGRGNYEQYF
D gene: .; V gene: TRBV27; clone size: .; J gene: TRBJ2-7; CDR3 DNA: TGTGCCAGCAGTTTAGGGCACCTCTACGGGCAGTACTTC; CDR3 protein: CASSLGHLYGQYF
D gene: .; V gene: TRBV18; clone size: .; J gene: TRBJ1-2; CDR3 DNA: TGTGCCAGCTCACGAAAAGGGGGAGAGGATGGCTACACCTTC; CDR3 protein: CASSRKGGEDGYTF
D gene: .; V gene: TRBV19; clone size: few; J gene: TRBJ1-5; CDR3 DNA: TGTGCCAGTAGTATTTGGTCTCCTAGCAATCAGCCCCAGCATTTT; CDR3 protein: CASSIWSPSNQPQHF
D gene: .; V gene: TRBV3-2; clone size: .; J gene: TRBJ2-2; CDR3 DNA: TGTGCCAGCAGCCAAGATGTCCTCACCGGGGAGCTGTTTTTT; CDR3 protein: CASSQDVLTGELFF
D gene: TRBD1; V gene: TRBV20-1; clone size: .; J gene: TRBJ2-1; CDR3 DNA: TGCAGTGCTAGAAATCCTTCCGGGGACAGCCATGAGCAGTTCTTC; CDR3 protein: CSARNPSGDSHEQFF
D gene: .; V gene: TRBV3-1; clone size: many; J gene: TRBJ2-5; CDR3 DNA: TGTGCCAGCAGCCAAGTATCCGACAGGCAAGAGACCCAGTACTTC; CDR3 protein: CASSQVSDRQETQYF
D gene: .; V gene: TRBV5-1; clone size: many; J gene: TRBJ2-1; CDR3 DNA: TGCGCCAGCAGCTTAGTCGTTGGTAGCGGAAACAATGAGCAGTTCTTC; CDR3 protein: CASSLVVGSGNNEQFF
D gene: TRBD1; V gene: TRBV27; clone size: few; J gene: TRBJ1-2; CDR3 DNA: TGTGCCAGCACCTCGTATACGGGACAGGGGAATGGGCGGCACTATGGCTACACCTTC; CDR3 protein: CASTSYTGQGNGRHYGYTF
D gene: TRBD1; V gene: TRBV19; clone size: .; J gene: TRBJ1-4; CDR3 DNA: TGTGCCAGCACCGGGACAGGGGGCGAACGTGAAAAACTGTTTTTT; CDR3 protein: CASTGTGGEREKLFF
D gene: .; V gene: TRBV7-2; clone size: many; J gene: TRBJ2-1; CDR3 DNA: TGTGCCAGCAGCTTAGCCTTGAGGTACAATGAGCAGTTCTTC; CDR3 protein: CASSLALRYNEQFF
D gene: .; V gene: TRBV19; clone size: few; J gene: TRBJ1-5; CDR3 DNA: TGTGCCAGTCAGAGACAGATTAGCAATCAGCCCCAGCATTTT; CDR3 protein: CASQRQISNQPQHF
D gene: .; V gene: TRBV5-6; clone size: many; J gene: TRBJ1-4; CDR3 DNA: TGTGCCAGCAGCTTGCGAGGAGGGGTCGATGAAAAACTGTTTTTT; CDR3 protein: CASSLRGGVDEKLFF
D gene: .; V gene: TRBV7-9; clone size: many; J gene: TRBJ2-5; CDR3 DNA: TGTGCCAGCAGCTTAGGCCCGACGGCGGGGGCAATGGGAGAGACCCAGTACTTC; CDR3 protein: CASSLGPTAGAMGETQYF
D gene: TRBD1; V gene: TRBV28; clone size: many; J gene: TRBJ1-5; CDR3 DNA: TGTGCCAGCAGTAGGGGGGGGACAGAGAATCAGCCCCAGCATTTT; CDR3 protein: CASSRGGTENQPQHF
D gene: TRBD2; V gene: TRBV4-3; clone size: few; J gene: TRBJ2-7; CDR3 DNA: TGCGCCAGCAGCCATGGACTAGCGGGATCCTACGAGCAGTACTTC; CDR3 protein: CASSHGLAGSYEQYF
D gene: .; V gene: TRBV9; clone size: .; J gene: TRBJ2-1; CDR3 DNA: TGTGCCAGCAGCGCCTCTACGTACAATGAGCAGTTCTTC; CDR3 protein: CASSASTYNEQFF
D gene: .; V gene: TRBV19; clone size: .; J gene: TRBJ2-2; CDR3 DNA: TGTGCCAGTAGTGCGGAGGGGCGGGTCGGGGAGCTGTTTTTT; CDR3 protein: CASSAEGRVGELFF
D gene: .; V gene: TRBV30; clone size: .; J gene: TRBJ1-5; CDR3 DNA: TGTGCCTGGAGTGAGGGGCTCAATCAGCCCCAGCATTTT; CDR3 protein: CAWSEGLNQPQHF
D gene: .; V gene: TRBV4-3; clone size: .; J gene: TRBJ1-5; CDR3 DNA: TGCGCCAGCAGCCAAGATAGTCGGGATCAGCCCCAGCATTTT; CDR3 protein: CASSQDSRDQPQHF
D gene: .; V gene: TRBV11-2; clone size: many; J gene: TRBJ2-3; CDR3 DNA: TGTGCCAGCAGTCGATTCACAGATACGCAGTATTTT; CDR3 protein: CASSRFTDTQYF
D gene: .; V gene: TRBV29-1; clone size: few; J gene: TRBJ2-5; CDR3 DNA: TGCAGCGTTGAACAGGCGTTGGCGGCCCAGTACTTC; CDR3 protein: CSVEQALAAQYF
D gene: .; V gene: TRBV7-9; clone size: many; J gene: TRBJ2-7; CDR3 DNA: TGTGCCAGCAGCTTCCGGGACGCTCATCCCTACGAGCAGTACTTC; CDR3 protein: CASSFRDAHPYEQYF
D gene: .; V gene: TRBV6-2/TRBV6-3; clone size: many; J gene: TRBJ1-1; CDR3 DNA: TGTGCCAGCACCTACGTGCAGGGGAGGGGAAACACTGAAGCTTTCTTT; CDR3 protein: CASTYVQGRGNTEAFF
D gene: .; V gene: TRBV24-1; clone size: many; J gene: TRBJ1-1; CDR3 DNA: TGTGCCACCAGTGATTTGGAGTTTAGGAGCAGGAGGGACACTGAAGCTTTCTTT; CDR3 protein: CATSDLEFRSRRDTEAFF
D gene: .; V gene: TRBV28; clone size: many; J gene: TRBJ2-1; CDR3 DNA: TGTGCCAGCCGTGCGGAGGCAGAAGTCTCCTACAATGAGCAGTTCTTC; CDR3 protein: CASRAEAEVSYNEQFF
D gene: .; V gene: TRBV27; clone size: many; J gene: TRBJ2-1; CDR3 DNA: TGTGCCAGCAGTTTAACCGGACTACAGGGAAATGAGCAGTTCTTC; CDR3 protein: CASSLTGLQGNEQFF
D gene: .; V gene: TRBV7-9; clone size: many; J gene: TRBJ2-7; CDR3 DNA: TGTGCCAGCAGCCCGCTGAGGGGCTACGAGCAGTACTTC; CDR3 protein: CASSPLRGYEQYF
D gene: .; V gene: TRBV2; clone size: many; J gene: TRBJ1-5; CDR3 DNA: TGTGCCAGCAGTGATGCACGGACCTCACCCCAGCATTTT; CDR3 protein: CASSDARTSPQHF